Presented here are 24 T cell receptor beta chains from one specimen sequenced in a study of CD8+CD57+ T cells in acquired aplastic anemia. Researchers used genomic DNA as the template to profile TCR beta VDJ and CDR3. Via MiXCR, TCRdb re-called the reads, giving one row per CDR3 protein. The data show more than 150,000 distinct CDR3 sequences, with about 47% seen just once and approximately 2.9% held by the top ten. The sequenced material came from sorted CD4+, CD8+, or CD8+CD57+ T cells (not recorded which) from PBMCs. The receptor set was obtained from a human donor in good health.

This clonotype was seen at least ten times. CDR3 in amino acids: CASSFGQGGTDTQYF. The CDR3 DNA is TGTGCCAGCAGTTTCGGACAGGGAGGGACAGATACGCAGTATTTT. The chain employs TRBV12-3 or TRBV12-4 and TRBJ2-3; the D gene is possibly TRBD1 (8 bases). The CDR3 consists of 15 residues. V was clipped by 3 bases and J by 3 bases, with 13 bases between them.

This clonotype was seen ten or more times. V and J are TRBV24-1 and TRBJ2-7; 10 bases fit TRBD1. This CDR3 has 15 amino acids. Germline CDR1 KGHDR, CDR2 SFDVKD. Losses at the gene ends were 4 bases for V and 5 bases for J; bases not matched to a gene: 7. The CDR3 protein is CATSEAGTGVHEQYF. The CDR3 DNA sequence: TGTGCCACCAGTGAAGCCGGGACAGGGGTACACGAGCAGTACTTC.

This clonotype was recorded many times. The chain uses TRBV6-5 and TRBJ2-7; D gene unclear. CDR1 and CDR2 from the germline V gene are MNHEY and SVGAGI. This CDR3 spans 16 amino acids. Trimming took 0 bases from V and 2 from J, leaving 14 bases between them. The CDR3 bases are TGTGCCAGCAGTTACTCGATAACCGAGAAGGCCTACGAGCAGTACTTC. Amino acids: CASSYSITEKAYEQYF.

This clonotype was recorded at least ten times. The chain couples TRBV6-1 to TRBJ1-2; the D is unclear. Deletions cut 6 bases from V and 5 bases from J, with 13 bases between. From germline, CDR1 is MNHNS and CDR2 SASEGT. This CDR3 spans 13 amino acids. The CDR3 coding sequence is TGTGCCAGCAGCATAGGACCCGGATATGGCTACACCTTC. Its protein product is CASSIGPGYGYTF.

This clonotype was recorded only once. The gene calls are TRBV9 and TRBJ2-7; 11 positions match TRBD2. This CDR3 has 15 amino acids. Losses at the gene ends were 3 bases for V and 3 bases for J; bases not matched to a gene: 5. The germline gives CDR1 SGDLS, CDR2 YYNGEE. The CDR3 loop is CASSGSGTSGYEQYF. In DNA, the CDR3 is TGTGCCAGCAGCGGCTCCGGGACTAGCGGCTACGAGCAGTACTTC.

Regarding this clonotype: This may be a read error: a much more frequent sequence differs by one nucleotide. This chain connects TRBV7-2 to TRBJ1-1; the match to TRBD1 covers 10 bases. The CDR3 loop spans 14 amino acids. Germline-derived CDR1 and CDR2 are SGHTA and FQGNSA. V was clipped by 6 bases and J by 10 bases; unmatched bases: 11. The CDR3 loop is CASRGDRGWAGAFF. DNA for the CDR3: TGTGCCAGCAGGGGGGACAGGGGATGGGCTGGAGCTTTCTTT.

This clonotype was seen once. The V and J genes are TRBV5-1 and TRBJ2-5; either TRBD1 or TRBD2 may fit D (6 bases each). This CDR3 has 15 amino acids. Deletions cut 4 bases from V and 3 bases from J, with 16 bases between. CDR1 SGHRS and CDR2 YFSETQ come from the germline V gene. The CDR3 is CASSTFPGAEETQYF. In DNA form, the CDR3 reads TGCGCCAGCAGCACCTTTCCGGGGGCGGAAGAGACCCAGTACTTC.

The gene calls are TRBV11-1 and TRBJ2-1; D might be TRBD1 (5 bases). Germline loops: CDR1 SGHAT, CDR2 FQDESV (reference sequence). The CDR3 length is 14 residues. The V end lost 5 bases, the J end lost 5 bases, and 13 bases lay between the germline ends. CDR3 amino acids: CASSQFMTDNEQFF. CDR3 in DNA: TGTGCCAGCAGCCAATTCATGACAGACAATGAGCAGTTCTTC.

This clonotype was seen many times. The chain carries TRBV11-2 and TRBJ2-1; 11 bases align to TRBD2. CDR3 length: 14 residues. Germline V gene data show CDR1 as SGHAT and CDR2 as FQNNGV. V dropped 4 bases and J dropped 7; count of bases not matched to a gene: 3. The CDR3: CASSYGTSGNEQFF. CDR3 bases: TGTGCCAGCAGCTACGGGACTAGCGGAAATGAGCAGTTCTTC.

This clonotype turned up a few times. The chain recombines TRBV24-1 with TRBJ2-5; D is undetermined. The CDR3 is 13 amino acids. V lost 3 bases and J 2 bases, leaving 6 bases between the germline ends. Germline lookup yields CDR1 KGHDR and CDR2 SFDVKD. CDR3 residues: CATSDPFQETQYF. The CDR3 coding sequence is TGTGCCACCAGTGATCCCTTTCAAGAGACCCAGTACTTC.

The V gene is TRBV24-1, the J gene TRBJ2-1; the match to TRBD2 covers 7 bases. The CDR3 has 15 residues. V gave up 5 bases and J gave up 4 bases; unmatched junction bases: 7. Germline V CDR1 and CDR2: KGHDR, SFDVKD. In DNA form, the CDR3 reads TGTGCCACCAGTGGCGGGAGAGGGACTTACAATGAGCAGTTCTTC. Its protein product is CATSGGRGTYNEQFF.

The chain has TRBV2 and TRBJ1-6; the D is unclear. The germline gives CDR1 SNHLY, CDR2 FYNNEI. Trimming left V 8 bases short and J 7 bases short, with 12 bases between. The CDR3 loop spans 13 amino acids. The CDR3 DNA is TGTGCCAGCGTCTATGGTGCGAATTCACCCCTCCACTTT. It is translated as CASVYGANSPLHF.

This clonotype was detected many times. The V and J genes are TRBV19 and TRBJ1-5; D gene uncertain. The V gene lost 2 bases and the J gene lost 3 bases, with 5 bases spanning the gap. Germline V gives CDR1 LNHDA, CDR2 SQIVND (reference sequence). CDR3 length equals 13 residues. CDR3 sequence (DNA): TGTGCCAGTAGTATAAAGGTCAATCAGCCCCAGCATTTT. This encodes CASSIKVNQPQHF.

As to this clonotype: In this CDR3 the conserved last residue, phenylalanine or tryptophan, is missing, so a read error is likely. The chain links TRBV19 to TRBJ2-7; maybe TRBD1 (8 bases). Germline CDR1 is LNHDA and CDR2 is SQIVND (reference sequence). The CDR3 extends over 16 amino acids. V shed 2 bases and J shed 3 bases, with 17 bases lying between them. CDR3 region: CASSIRQGRALYEQYS. Here the CDR3 DNA reads TGTGCCAGTAGTATACGACAGGGGAGGGCCCTCTACGAGCAGTACTCC.

Remarks on this clonotype: Just one base apart from a much larger clone, this may be a read error. CDR3 nucleotides: TGTGCCAGCAGTTCCTTAGGGGCAGGTGGCAATCAGCCCCAGCATTTT. Translating gives CASSSLGAGGNQPQHF. The genes are TRBV12-3 or TRBV12-4 and TRBJ1-5; D might be TRBD1 (5 bases). V lost 4 bases, J lost 2 bases, and 15 bases lay in between. The CDR3 sequence is 16 residues long.

The gene calls are TRBV20-1 and TRBJ2-1, with 7 positions matching TRBD2. The CDR3 contains 15 residues. The germline V gene encodes CDR1 DFQATT and CDR2 SNEGSKA (reference sequence). The CDR3 is CSAGEGGRDHNEQFF. The CDR3 DNA reads TGCAGCGCCGGCGAGGGCGGGAGAGACCACAATGAGCAGTTCTTC.

This chain links TRBV7-3 with TRBJ1-2, with D perhaps TRBD1 (5 bases). This CDR3 is built from 14 residues. Deletions cut 5 bases from V and 8 bases from J, with 18 bases between. Germline loops: CDR1 SGHTA, CDR2 FQGTGA. CDR3 sequence reads: CASSPRGRGEGYTF. The CDR3, as DNA: TGTGCCAGCAGCCCACGGGGTAGGGGCGAAGGCTACACCTTC. The variable domain in full, completed from reference TRBV7-3 and TRBJ1-2, reads GAGVSQTPSNKVTEKGKYVELRCDPISGHTALYWYRQSLGQGPEFLIYFQGTGAADDSGLPNDRFFAVRPEGSVSTLKIQRTERGDSAVYLCASSPRGRGEGYTFGSGTRLTVV.

Here the CDR3 reads CSVERTGGGTEAFF. CDR3 DNA: TGCAGCGTTGAGAGGACAGGGGGAGGTACTGAAGCTTTCTTT. This chain connects TRBV29-1 to TRBJ1-1, with 10 bases fitting TRBD1. Germline V gene data show CDR1 as SQVTM and CDR2 as ANQGSEA. This CDR3 spans 14 amino acids. V was clipped by 3 bases and J by 5 bases; unmatched bases: 6.

This clonotype was recorded a few times. The V and J genes are TRBV12-3 or TRBV12-4 and TRBJ1-6; D unresolved. V dropped 3 bases and J dropped 8 bases, with 5 bases sitting between them. The CDR3 has 12 amino acids. DNA for the CDR3: TGTGCCAGCAGTTTCAGTGATTCACCCCTCCACTTT. Translated, it gives CASSFSDSPLHF.

Many counts were recorded for this clonotype. This chain uses TRBV25-1 with TRBJ1-1; D is undetermined. Germline assignment: CDR1 MGHDK and CDR2 SYGVNS. CDR3 length: 12 residues. V dropped 6 bases and J dropped 4 bases, with 9 bases sitting between them. The CDR3 is CASRDLGTEAFF. CDR3 bases: TGTGCCAGCAGGGACCTGGGCACTGAAGCTTTCTTT.

This clonotype was seen only a few times. V usage is TRBV27 and J usage is TRBJ1-1, with TRBD1 matching over 9 bases. Per germline, CDR1 MNHEY and CDR2 SMNVEV (reference sequence). This CDR3 has 19 residues. V shed 7 bases, J shed 0 bases, and the junction held 18 bases outside the gene matches. CDR3 residues: CASITRDREVGRMNTEAFF. As DNA, the CDR3 is TGTGCCAGCATCACCCGGGACAGGGAAGTAGGCCGGATGAACACTGAAGCTTTCTTT.

As concerns this clonotype: Here the CDR3 omits its conserved ending phenylalanine or tryptophan, so a read error is the likely source. V and J are TRBV10-3 and TRBJ2-1; D not resolved. CDR3 length: 14 amino acids. Germline loops: CDR1 ENHRY, CDR2 SYGVKD. The CDR3 here is CAISESILRNEQFL. The DNA of the CDR3 is TGCGCCATCAGTGAGTCGATCTTGAGGAATGAGCAGTTCCTC.

The sample holds many counts of this clonotype. The chain is built from TRBV13 and TRBJ2-1; 10 nucleotides line up with TRBD2. This CDR3 has 17 amino acids. Germline V gene data show CDR1 as PRHDT and CDR2 as FYEKMQ (reference sequence). The V segment lost 4 bases and the J segment 3 bases; nucleotides outside the gene matches: 9. DNA for the CDR3: TGTGCCAGCAGCTCTAGCGGGAGACCCCAATTCTACAATGAGCAGTTCTTC. It encodes CASSSSGRPQFYNEQFF.

The gene calls are TRBV15 and TRBJ2-2; D gene uncertain. Germline CDR1 reads LNHNV; CDR2 reads YYDKDF (reference sequence). V lost 7 bases and J 2 bases, leaving 8 bases between the germline ends. The length of the CDR3 is 13 residues. Here the CDR3 reads CATTGHNTGELFF. CDR3 bases: TGTGCCACCACCGGCCATAACACCGGGGAGCTGTTTTTT.